This T cell receptor (beta chain) is from a study of T-cell memory formation after mild COVID-19. Study details: There were largely donor-specific TCR clusters.

Study results and caveats: Among contracting clones, CD4+ were mainly CM/EM and CD8+ enriched in EMRA.

With constant-segment primers, 5'RACE yielded cDNA libraries of TCR alpha and TCR beta that carried sample barcodes and UMIs. TCRdb passed the 5' RACE reads through MiXCR, listing each CDR3 protein once. This table has about 470,000 distinct CDR3 sequences, roughly 25% appearing once. Trimming left V 1 base short and J 7 bases short, with 14 bases between. The length of the CDR3 is 15 residues. Germline-derived CDR1 and CDR2 are SGHTA and FQGNSA. This clonotype was observed a few times. Its antigen remains unidentified. The chain uses TRBV7-2 and TRBJ2-1; D uncertain. Sequences were obtained from PBMCs or a T cell subset sorted from them (not recorded which). The clonotype was recovered from an adult woman who had mild COVID-19 (a few samples of this study predate the infection). Cell type and time point are not known. The CDR3 here is CASSLDFLDRNEQFF. The CDR3 DNA reads as TGTGCCAGCAGCTTAGACTTCCTTGACCGTAATGAGCAGTTCTTC.